This is a list of T cell receptor beta chains from one sample in a study of CD8 T cells in Susac syndrome. Via MiXCR, TCRdb re-called the immunoSEQ multiplex PCR reads, giving one row per CDR3 protein. The sample carries 250,000 to 300,000 distinct CDR3 sequences, over 75% recorded once. Sequencing was carried out using CD8+ T cells from PBMCs. All receptors come from a human donor with multiple sclerosis. Both conserved end residues are part of each CDR3. The D gene is left open where the match is weak. Expanded clones are given a class, and other clones once, few, many or no size at all.

J gene | clone size | V gene | D gene | CDR3 DNA | CDR3 protein
TRBJ2-7 | . | TRBV4-1 | TRBD2 | TGCGCCAGCAGCCAAGAGCCTAGCGGGAGGGTAGGGCAGTACTTC | CASSQEPSGRVGQYF
TRBJ2-7 | . | TRBV5-4 | TRBD2 | TGTGCCAGCAGCACCCGACTAGCGGGACCCCACGAGCAGTACTTC | CASSTRLAGPHEQYF
TRBJ1-5 | . | TRBV28 | TRBD1 | TGTGCCAGCAGGACCGACAGGGCTAGCCATCAGCCCCAGCATTTT | CASRTDRASHQPQHF
TRBJ2-3 | . | TRBV7-6 | . | TGTGCCAGCAGCTACCGGGACCGGCCGGATACGCAGTATTTT | CASSYRDRPDTQYF
TRBJ1-1 | . | TRBV28 | . | TGTGAACCCGGGAGGATCACTGAAGCTTTCTTT | CEPGRITEAFF
TRBJ2-5 | . | TRBV4-1 | . | TGCGCCAGCAGCCTGATATCGGGGGACCCTGAAGAGACCCAGTACTTC | CASSLISGDPEETQYF
TRBJ2-3 | . | TRBV28 | TRBD2 | TGTGCCAGCAACTCGGATGCAGGGTCAACGGGAGGGCCGAAGACAGATACGCAGTATTTT | CASNSDAGSTGGPKTDTQYF
TRBJ1-5 | . | TRBV28 | . | TGTGCCAGCAGTTTACTTCCCCAGGGTCCTCAGCCCCAGCATTTT | CASSLLPQGPQPQHF
TRBJ2-1 | . | TRBV6-2/TRBV6-3 | TRBD2 | TGTGCCAGTAGCGGGATAGGGGCCTACAATGAGCAGTTCTTC | CASSGIGAYNEQFF
TRBJ2-1 | . | TRBV6-6 | . | TGTGCACAGGGAAAGTCCTACAATGAGCAGTTCTTC | CAQGKSYNEQFF
TRBJ2-2 | . | TRBV4-2 | . | TGTGCCAGCAGCCAAGAGGCAGGACGCGGGGAGCTGTTTTTT | CASSQEAGRGELFF
TRBJ2-3 | once | TRBV28 | TRBD2 | TGTGCCAGCAGTTGGACTAGCGGGATGGGGTCGGGCACAGATACGCAGTATTTT | CASSWTSGMGSGTDTQYF
TRBJ2-7 | . | TRBV10-1 | . | TGCGCCAGCGGAGAGCGAAACTCCTACGAGCAGTACTTC | CASGERNSYEQYF
TRBJ2-7 | . | TRBV28 | . | TGTGCCAGCAGTTTATTACCGGGAGACTTCGTCCGTGAGCAGTACTTC | CASSLLPGDFVREQYF
TRBJ2-1 | . | TRBV27 | TRBD2 | TGTGCCAGCAGTTCCTCGGGACTAGCAGATGAGCAGTTCTTC | CASSSSGLADEQFF
TRBJ2-7 | once | TRBV20-1 | TRBD1 | TGCAGTGCTAGAGCCATGGACAGGGATACCTACGAGCAGTACTTC | CSARAMDRDTYEQYF
TRBJ2-5 | . | TRBV27 | . | TGTGCCAGCACTAGTTACAGGGCAGAGACCCAGTACTTC | CASTSYRAETQYF
TRBJ2-7 | . | TRBV5-4 | . | TGTGCCAGCAGCTTGGACGGGACAACCTACGAGCAGTACTTC | CASSLDGTTYEQYF
TRBJ2-5 | . | TRBV30 | . | TGTGCCTGGACCCCCGGGTACCAAGAGACCCAGTACTTC | CAWTPGYQETQYF
TRBJ2-7 | . | TRBV7-2 | TRBD1 | TGTGCCAGCAGCTTTACAGGGGACTCCTACGAGCAGTACTTC | CASSFTGDSYEQYF
TRBJ2-1 | . | TRBV5-4 | TRBD2 | TGTGCCAGCAGCCCGGCGGTAAGCGGGACCCTCAATGAGCAGTTCTTC | CASSPAVSGTLNEQFF
TRBJ2-7 | . | TRBV19 | TRBD2 | TGTGCCAGTGTTTTCGGACTAGCGGGATCCTACGAGCAGTACTTC | CASVFGLAGSYEQYF
TRBJ1-4 | . | TRBV20-1 | . | TGCAGTGCTAGAGAGGGACACCGTGAAAAACTGTTTTTT | CSAREGHREKLFF
TRBJ1-2 | . | TRBV27 | TRBD1 | TGTGCCAGCAGACGGGACAGGGGCTTGAACTATGGCTACACCTTC | CASRRDRGLNYGYTF
TRBJ2-7 | . | TRBV20-1 | TRBD2 | TGCAGTGCCGTAGCGGGAGCCGGCTACGAGCAGTACTTC | CSAVAGAGYEQYF
TRBJ2-1 | . | TRBV7-9 | . | TGTGCCAGCAGCTTGGAGACAGAGGGTTACAATGAGCAGTTCTTC | CASSLETEGYNEQFF
TRBJ2-2 | . | TRBV29-1 | . | TGCAGCGTTGAAGAGGGGTCTTGGAACACCGGGGAGCTGTTTTTT | CSVEEGSWNTGELFF
TRBJ2-1 | . | TRBV24-1 | . | TGTGCCACCAGTGATCACGGGGCACCTGAGCAGTTCTTC | CATSDHGAPEQFF
TRBJ1-5 | . | TRBV27 | TRBD1 | TGTGCCAGCAGGTTCGGGACAGGGAATCAGCCCCAGCATTTT | CASRFGTGNQPQHF
TRBJ2-1 | . | TRBV5-1 | . | TGCGCCAGCAGCCCTCCCCGGGACGCAACGACGAATGAGCAGTTCTTC | CASSPPRDATTNEQFF
TRBJ2-7 | few | TRBV19 | TRBD1 | TGTGCCAGTAGTGTTGGGACAGGGCTGTCCTACGAGCAGTACTTC | CASSVGTGLSYEQYF
TRBJ2-1 | . | TRBV6-5 | . | TGTGCCAGCAGTCCAACCCACAGGGCCCCTGAGCAGTTCTTC | CASSPTHRAPEQFF
TRBJ1-1 | . | TRBV11-2 | TRBD1 | TGTGCCAGCAGCTTAGCCCCTGACAGGGGGCACAGAGATGAAGCTTTCTTT | CASSLAPDRGHRDEAFF
TRBJ2-2 | . | TRBV27 | . | TGTGCCAGCAGTTTCTTCCCAGCCGGGGAGCTGTTTTTT | CASSFFPAGELFF
TRBJ2-1 | . | TRBV18 | TRBD2 | TGTGCCAGCTCACCAAGCCATCCATGGCGGGAGGGCCAGGACTCCTACAATGAGCAGTTCTTC | CASSPSHPWREGQDSYNEQFF
TRBJ1-2 | . | TRBV28 | . | TGTGCCAGCAGTCCTATTAACTATGGCTACACCTTC | CASSPINYGYTF
TRBJ2-4 | once | TRBV6-8 | TRBD2 | TGTGCCAGCAGTTGGGGACTAGCGGGGTTGCTAGCCAAAAACATTCAGTACTTC | CASSWGLAGLLAKNIQYF
TRBJ2-7 | . | TRBV28 | TRBD2 | TGTGCCAGCAGTCCGCGGACTAGCGGGTATTCAGGCTACGAGCAGTACTTC | CASSPRTSGYSGYEQYF
TRBJ2-5 | . | TRBV11-2 | TRBD2 | TGTGCCAGCAGCTTAGATAGAGCACTAGCGGGAGGAGAGACCCAGTACTTC | CASSLDRALAGGETQYF
TRBJ2-7 | few | TRBV30 | TRBD2 | TGTGCCTGGGGACTAGCCGCCGAGCAGTACTTC | CAWGLAAEQYF
TRBJ1-4 | . | TRBV4-3 | TRBD1 | TGCGCCAGCAGCCTTGGGACAGCAAGTAATGAAAAACTGTTTTTT | CASSLGTASNEKLFF
TRBJ2-3 | . | TRBV7-6 | TRBD2 | TGTGCCAGCAGCTTAGTGTCGGCGGGAGGGACAGATACGCAGTATTTT | CASSLVSAGGTDTQYF
TRBJ2-3 | once | TRBV20-1 | . | TGCAGTGCTTGCAGCACTCGGGACGAGCATAGGGCAGATACGCAGTATTTT | CSACSTRDEHRADTQYF
TRBJ2-5 | . | TRBV28 | . | TGTGCCAGCAGTTTACTCAACATTCGAAGGGAGCTCTCAGACCCCCAGTACTTC | CASSLLNIRRELSDPQYF
TRBJ1-2 | . | TRBV28 | . | TGTGCCAGCCTCCCGGGGACTTACCATGGCTACACCTTC | CASLPGTYHGYTF
TRBJ2-7 | . | TRBV29-1 | TRBD1 | TGCAGTGGACAGGGGGCGTCTGACGAGCAGTACTTC | CSGQGASDEQYF
TRBJ2-1 | . | TRBV4-3 | TRBD2 | TGCGCCAGCAGCCAAGAGGAGCGGGAGGGCTTCAATGAGCAGTTCTTC | CASSQEEREGFNEQFF
TRBJ2-7 | . | TRBV7-9 | . | TGTGCCAGCAGCCCTTCCTCTTACTGGCAGTACTTC | CASSPSSYWQYF
TRBJ1-2 | . | TRBV28 | TRBD1 | TGTGCCAGCAGGCCTACAGGGGCCCCCGCCTATGGCTACACCTTC | CASRPTGAPAYGYTF
TRBJ2-5 | . | TRBV12-3/TRBV12-4 | . | TGTGCCAGCAGTTTCCCAGGGGGGGGAGAGACCCAGTACTTC | CASSFPGGGETQYF
TRBJ2-1 | . | TRBV11-3 | . | TGTGCCAGCAGCTTACCTAGCGCGAGCTCCTACAATGAGCAGTTCTTC | CASSLPSASSYNEQFF
TRBJ1-5 | . | TRBV28 | . | TGTGCCAGCAGTTACCCCCTCCGATGGGACAATAGCAATCAGCCCCAGCATTTT | CASSYPLRWDNSNQPQHF
TRBJ2-7 | . | TRBV28 | TRBD2 | TGTGCCAGCAGTTTAATGGGGCTAGCGGGAGACTACGAGCAGTACTTC | CASSLMGLAGDYEQYF
TRBJ2-7 | . | TRBV5-4 | . | TGTGCCAGCAGCTTGGCTTCGAGCGAGCAGTACTTC | CASSLASSEQYF
TRBJ2-2 | . | TRBV30 | . | TGTGCCTGGATGAGTGGAGCGAAGCGGGCCACCGGGGAGCTGTTTTTT | CAWMSGAKRATGELFF
TRBJ2-1 | . | TRBV4-3 | TRBD1 | TGCGCCAGCAGCCAAGATCTAACCAGGGGGAACTACAATGAGCAGTTCTTC | CASSQDLTRGNYNEQFF
TRBJ2-2 | . | TRBV10-1 | . | TGCGCCATCGTGTCCGGGGAGCTGTTTTTT | CAIVSGELFF